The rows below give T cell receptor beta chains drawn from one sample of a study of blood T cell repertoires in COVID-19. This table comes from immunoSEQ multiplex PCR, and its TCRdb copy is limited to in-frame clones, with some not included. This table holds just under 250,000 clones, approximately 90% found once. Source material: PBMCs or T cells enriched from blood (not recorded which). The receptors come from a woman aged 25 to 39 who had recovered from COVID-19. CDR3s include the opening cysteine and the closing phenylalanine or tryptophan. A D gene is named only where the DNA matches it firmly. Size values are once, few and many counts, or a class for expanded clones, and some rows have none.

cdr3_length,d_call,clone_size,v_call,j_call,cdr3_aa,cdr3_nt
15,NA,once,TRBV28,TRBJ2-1,CASSVREKSFNEQFF,TGTGCCAGCAGTGTCCGGGAGAAGTCGTTTAATGAGCAGTTCTTC
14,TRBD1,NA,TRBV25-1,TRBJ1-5,CASRGTGGHQPQHF,TGTGCCAGCAGAGGGACAGGGGGCCATCAGCCCCAGCATTTT
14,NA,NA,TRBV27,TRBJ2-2,CASSYAREAGELFF,TGTGCCAGCAGTTACGCCAGGGAGGCCGGGGAGCTGTTTTTT
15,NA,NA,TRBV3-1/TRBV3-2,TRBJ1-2,CASSQELRVFGGYTF,TGTGCCAGCAGCCAAGAGCTGCGGGTCTTCGGCGGCTACACCTTC
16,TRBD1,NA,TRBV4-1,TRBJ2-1,CASRQPGQGAKDEQFF,TGCGCCAGCCGCCAGCCGGGACAGGGGGCGAAGGATGAGCAGTTCTTC
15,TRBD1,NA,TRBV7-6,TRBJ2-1,CASSLLGQGFDEQFF,TGTGCCAGCAGCTTATTAGGACAGGGCTTTGATGAGCAGTTCTTC
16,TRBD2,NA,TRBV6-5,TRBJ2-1,CASSYALAGGGGEQFF,TGTGCCAGCAGTTACGCGCTAGCGGGAGGCGGGGGTGAGCAGTTCTTC
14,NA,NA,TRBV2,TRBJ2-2,CASSEDTYTGELFF,TGTGCCAGCAGTGAAGACACCTACACCGGGGAGCTGTTTTTT
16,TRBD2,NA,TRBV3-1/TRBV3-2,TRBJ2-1,CASSQDRASGRNEQFF,TGTGCCAGCAGCCAAGATCGGGCTAGCGGGCGTAATGAGCAGTTCTTC
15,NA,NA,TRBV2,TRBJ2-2,CASSLEGSNTGELFF,TGTGCCAGCAGTCTCGAGGGCTCGAACACCGGGGAGCTGTTTTTT
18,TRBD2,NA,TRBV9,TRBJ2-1,CASSVMGLAFVSYNEQFF,TGTGCCAGCAGCGTTATGGGACTAGCTTTTGTCTCCTACAATGAGCAGTTCTTC
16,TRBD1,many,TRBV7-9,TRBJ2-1,CASSALWTGSYNEQFF,TGTGCCAGCAGCGCCCTCTGGACAGGTTCCTACAATGAGCAGTTCTTC
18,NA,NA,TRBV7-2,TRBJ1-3,CASSLVMGGGPEGNTIYF,TGTGCCAGCAGCTTAGTTATGGGGGGGGGCCCGGAGGGAAACACCATATATTTT
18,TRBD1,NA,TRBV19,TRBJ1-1,CASKWDRDTPARGTEAFF,TGTGCCAGTAAGTGGGACAGGGACACCCCGGCGAGGGGCACTGAAGCTTTCTTT
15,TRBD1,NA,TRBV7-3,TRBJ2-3,CASSLGQGTTDTQYF,TGTGCCAGCAGCTTAGGACAGGGCACCACAGATACGCAGTATTTT
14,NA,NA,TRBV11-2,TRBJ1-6,CASSPSGNNSPLHF,TGTGCCAGCAGCCCCTCGGGAAATAATTCACCCCTCCACTTT